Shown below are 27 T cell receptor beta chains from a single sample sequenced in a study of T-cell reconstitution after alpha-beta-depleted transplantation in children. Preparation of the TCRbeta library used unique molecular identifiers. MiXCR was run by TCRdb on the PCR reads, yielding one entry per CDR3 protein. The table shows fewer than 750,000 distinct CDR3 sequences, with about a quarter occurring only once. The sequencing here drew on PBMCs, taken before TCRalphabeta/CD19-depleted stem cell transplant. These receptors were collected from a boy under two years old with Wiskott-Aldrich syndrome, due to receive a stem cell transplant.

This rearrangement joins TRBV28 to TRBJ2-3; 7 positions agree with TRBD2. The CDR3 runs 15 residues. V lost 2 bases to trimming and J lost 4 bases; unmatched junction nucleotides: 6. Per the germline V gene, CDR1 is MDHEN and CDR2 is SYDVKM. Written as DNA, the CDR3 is TGTGCCAGCAGTTTAAGGCGGGAGTGGGCAGATACGCAGTATTTT. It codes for CASSLRREWADTQYF.

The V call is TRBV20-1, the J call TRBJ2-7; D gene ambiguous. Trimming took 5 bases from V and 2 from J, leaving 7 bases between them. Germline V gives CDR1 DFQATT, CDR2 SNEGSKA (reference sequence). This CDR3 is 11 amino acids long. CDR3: CSASMAYEQYF. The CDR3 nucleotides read TGCAGTGCTTCGATGGCCTACGAGCAGTACTTC.

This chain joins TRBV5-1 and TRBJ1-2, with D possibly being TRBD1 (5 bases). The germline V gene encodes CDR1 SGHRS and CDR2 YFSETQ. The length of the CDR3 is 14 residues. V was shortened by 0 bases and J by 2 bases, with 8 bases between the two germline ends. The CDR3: CASSLGQPNYGYTF. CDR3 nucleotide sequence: TGCGCCAGCAGCTTGGGACAGCCGAACTATGGCTACACCTTC.

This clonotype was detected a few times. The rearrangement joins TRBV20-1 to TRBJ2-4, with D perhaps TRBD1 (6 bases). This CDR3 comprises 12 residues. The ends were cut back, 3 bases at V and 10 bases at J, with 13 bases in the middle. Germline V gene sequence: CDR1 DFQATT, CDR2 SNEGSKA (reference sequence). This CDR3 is CSARGQGMIQYF. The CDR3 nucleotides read TGCAGTGCTAGGGGGCAGGGGATGATTCAGTACTTC.

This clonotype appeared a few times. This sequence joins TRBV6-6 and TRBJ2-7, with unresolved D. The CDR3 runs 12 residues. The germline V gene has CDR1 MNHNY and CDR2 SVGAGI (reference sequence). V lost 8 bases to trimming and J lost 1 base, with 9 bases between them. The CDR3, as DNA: TGTGCCAGCCGACGGAGTTCCTACGAGCAGTACTTC. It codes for CASRRSSYEQYF.

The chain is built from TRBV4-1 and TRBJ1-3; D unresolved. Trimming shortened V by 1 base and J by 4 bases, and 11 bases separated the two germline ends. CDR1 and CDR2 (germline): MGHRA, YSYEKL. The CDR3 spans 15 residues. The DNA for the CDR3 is TGCGCCAGCAGCCAAGTGGGTATCGCGGGAAACACCATATATTTT. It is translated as CASSQVGIAGNTIYF.

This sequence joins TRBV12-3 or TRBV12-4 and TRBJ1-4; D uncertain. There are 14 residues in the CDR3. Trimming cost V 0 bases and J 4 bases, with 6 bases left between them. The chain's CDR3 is CASSLAQLNEKLFF. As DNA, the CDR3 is TGTGCCAGCAGTTTAGCACAGCTTAATGAAAAACTGTTTTTT.

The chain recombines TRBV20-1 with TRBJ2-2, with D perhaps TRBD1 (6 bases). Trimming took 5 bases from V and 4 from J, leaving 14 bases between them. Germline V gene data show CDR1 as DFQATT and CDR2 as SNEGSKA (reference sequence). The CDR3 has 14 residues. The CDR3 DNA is TGCAGTGCTGGGAGAACAGGGTTCACCGGGGAGCTGTTTTTT. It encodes CSAGRTGFTGELFF.

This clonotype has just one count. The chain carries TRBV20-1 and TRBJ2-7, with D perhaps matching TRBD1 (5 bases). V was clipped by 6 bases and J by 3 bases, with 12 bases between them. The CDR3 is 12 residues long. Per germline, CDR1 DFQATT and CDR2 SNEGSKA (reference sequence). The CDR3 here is CSARPGNYEQYF. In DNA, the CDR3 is TGCAGTGCCAGGCCAGGGAACTACGAGCAGTACTTC.

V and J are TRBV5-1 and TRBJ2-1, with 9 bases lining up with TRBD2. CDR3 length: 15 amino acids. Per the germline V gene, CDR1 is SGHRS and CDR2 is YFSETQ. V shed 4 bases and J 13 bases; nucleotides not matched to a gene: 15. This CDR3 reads CASSPTGTSNAYQFF. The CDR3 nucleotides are TGCGCCAGCAGCCCAACCGGGACTAGCAACGCGTATCAGTTCTTC. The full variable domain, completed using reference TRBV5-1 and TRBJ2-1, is KAGVTQTPRYLIKTRGQQVTLSCSPISGHRSVSWYQQTPGQGLQFLFEYFSETQRNKGNFPGRFSGRQFSNSRSEMNVSTLELGDSALYLCASSPTGTSNAYQFFGPGTRLTVL.

DNA for the CDR3: TGCAGTGCTTCGACGGGACTAGCGGGAGAGGCAGATACGCAGTATTTT. This sequence encodes CSASTGLAGEADTQYF. This chain joins TRBV20-1 and TRBJ2-3, with 14 bases fitting TRBD2. CDR3 length: 16 residues. In germline, CDR1 is DFQATT, CDR2 SNEGSKA (reference sequence). V shed 5 bases and J 4 bases; nucleotides not matched to a gene: 8.

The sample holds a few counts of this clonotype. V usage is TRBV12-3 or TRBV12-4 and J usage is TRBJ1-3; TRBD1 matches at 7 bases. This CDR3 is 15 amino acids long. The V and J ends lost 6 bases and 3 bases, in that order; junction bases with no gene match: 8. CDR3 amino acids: CASRLTGAHGNTIYF. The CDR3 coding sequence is TGTGCCAGCAGGCTTACAGGGGCGCATGGAAACACCATATATTTT.

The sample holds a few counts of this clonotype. The chain's CDR3 is CASSLFSGGLVKMNEQFF. As DNA, the CDR3 is TGTGCCAGCAGCTTATTTAGTGGCGGACTAGTAAAAATGAATGAGCAGTTCTTC. The rearrangement uses TRBV7-3 and TRBJ2-1, with 7 nucleotides matching TRBD2. The CDR3 is 18 amino acids. The V gene's germline CDR1 is SGHTA and CDR2 FQGTGA. The V gene end was trimmed by 2 bases and the J gene end by 7 bases; junction bases not matched to a gene: 17.

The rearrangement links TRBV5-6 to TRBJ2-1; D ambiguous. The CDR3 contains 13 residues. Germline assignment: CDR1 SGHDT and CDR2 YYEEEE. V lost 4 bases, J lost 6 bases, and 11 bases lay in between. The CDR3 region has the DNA TGTGCCAGCAGCGTCGACTCATCCAATGAGCAGTTCTTC. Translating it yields CASSVDSSNEQFF.

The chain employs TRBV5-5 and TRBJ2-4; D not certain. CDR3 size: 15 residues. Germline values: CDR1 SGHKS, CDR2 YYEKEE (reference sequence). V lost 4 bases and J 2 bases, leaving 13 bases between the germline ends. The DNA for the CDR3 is TGTGCCAGCAGCCCGTTGCTCCGCCCCAAAAACATTCAGTACTTC. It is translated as CASSPLLRPKNIQYF.

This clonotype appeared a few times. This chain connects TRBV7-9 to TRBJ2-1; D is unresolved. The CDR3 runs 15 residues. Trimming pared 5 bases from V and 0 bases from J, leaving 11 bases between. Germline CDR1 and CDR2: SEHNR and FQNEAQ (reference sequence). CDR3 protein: CASSTFFRSYNEQFF. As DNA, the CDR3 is TGTGCCAGCAGCACATTCTTTCGCTCCTACAATGAGCAGTTCTTC.

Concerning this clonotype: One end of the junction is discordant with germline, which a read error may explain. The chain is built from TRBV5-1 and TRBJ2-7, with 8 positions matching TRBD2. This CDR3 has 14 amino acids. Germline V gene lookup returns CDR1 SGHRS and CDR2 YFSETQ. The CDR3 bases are TGTGCCAGCAGTTTAGGTAGCGGGGCCTACGAGCAGTACTTC. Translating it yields CASSLGSGAYEQYF. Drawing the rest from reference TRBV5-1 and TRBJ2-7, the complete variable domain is KAGVTQTPRYLIKTRGQQVTLSCSPISGHRSVSWYQQTPGQGLQFLFEYFSETQRNKGNFPGRFSGRQFSNSRSEMNVSTLELGDSALYLCASSLGSGAYEQYFGPGTRLTVT.

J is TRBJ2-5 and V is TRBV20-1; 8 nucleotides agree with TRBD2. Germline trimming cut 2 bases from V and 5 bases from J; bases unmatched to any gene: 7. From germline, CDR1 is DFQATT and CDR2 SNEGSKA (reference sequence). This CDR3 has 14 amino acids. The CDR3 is CSARQTSGGETQYF. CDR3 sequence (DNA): TGCAGTGCTAGACAAACTAGCGGAGGGGAGACCCAGTACTTC.

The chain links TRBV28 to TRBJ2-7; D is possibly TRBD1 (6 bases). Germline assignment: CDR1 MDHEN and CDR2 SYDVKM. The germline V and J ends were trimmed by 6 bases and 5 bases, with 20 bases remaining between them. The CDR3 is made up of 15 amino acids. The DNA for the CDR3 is TGTGCCAGCAGCTGGATCAGGTACAGGGTGGACGAGCAGTACTTC. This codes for CASSWIRYRVDEQYF. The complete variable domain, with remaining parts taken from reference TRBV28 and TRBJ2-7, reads DVKVTQSSRYLVKRTGEKVFLECVQDMDHENMFWYRQDPGLGLRLIYFSYDVKMKEKGDIPEGYSVSREKKERFSLILESASTNQTSMYLCASSWIRYRVDEQYFGPGTRLTVT.

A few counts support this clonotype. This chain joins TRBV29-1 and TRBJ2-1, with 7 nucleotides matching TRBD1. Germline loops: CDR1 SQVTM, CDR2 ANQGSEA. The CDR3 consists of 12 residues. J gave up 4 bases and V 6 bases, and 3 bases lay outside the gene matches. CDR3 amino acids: CSVGQVYNEQFF. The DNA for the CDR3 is TGCAGCGTCGGACAGGTTTACAATGAGCAGTTCTTC.

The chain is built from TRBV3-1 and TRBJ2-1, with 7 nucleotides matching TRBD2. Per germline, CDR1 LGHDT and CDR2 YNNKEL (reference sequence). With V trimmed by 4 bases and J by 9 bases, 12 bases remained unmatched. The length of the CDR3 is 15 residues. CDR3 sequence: CASSPGGRREIEQFF. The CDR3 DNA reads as TGTGCCAGCAGCCCTGGCGGGAGAAGGGAAATTGAGCAGTTCTTC.

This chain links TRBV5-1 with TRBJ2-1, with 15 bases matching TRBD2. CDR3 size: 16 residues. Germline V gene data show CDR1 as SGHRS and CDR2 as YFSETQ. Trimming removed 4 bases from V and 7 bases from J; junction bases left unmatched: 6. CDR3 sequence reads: CASSQGLAGGLNEQFF. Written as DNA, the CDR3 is TGCGCCAGCAGCCAGGGACTAGCGGGAGGTTTGAATGAGCAGTTCTTC.

The CDR3 coding sequence is TGTGCCAGCAGTTGTTCCGGGACTTGCTACAATGAGCAGTTCTTC. Encoded protein: CASSCSGTCYNEQFF. V gene TRBV12-3 or TRBV12-4 combines with J gene TRBJ2-1, with D possibly TRBD2 on 6 matching bases. With 4 bases removed from V and 3 bases from J, the gap between germline ends came to 13 bases. This CDR3 region has 15 residues.

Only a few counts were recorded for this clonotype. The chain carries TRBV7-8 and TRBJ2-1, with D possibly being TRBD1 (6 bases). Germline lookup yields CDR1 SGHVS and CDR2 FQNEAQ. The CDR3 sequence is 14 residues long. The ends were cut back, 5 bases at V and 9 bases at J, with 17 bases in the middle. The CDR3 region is CASSHREYGSEQFF. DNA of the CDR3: TGTGCCAGCAGCCACAGGGAGTACGGCAGTGAGCAGTTCTTC.

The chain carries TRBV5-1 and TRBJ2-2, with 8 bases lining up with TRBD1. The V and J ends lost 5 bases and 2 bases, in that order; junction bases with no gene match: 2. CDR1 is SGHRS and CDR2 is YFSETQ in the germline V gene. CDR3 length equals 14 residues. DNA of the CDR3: TGCGCCAGCAGGTCAGGGGGCAACACCGGGGAGCTGTTTTTT. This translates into CASRSGGNTGELFF.

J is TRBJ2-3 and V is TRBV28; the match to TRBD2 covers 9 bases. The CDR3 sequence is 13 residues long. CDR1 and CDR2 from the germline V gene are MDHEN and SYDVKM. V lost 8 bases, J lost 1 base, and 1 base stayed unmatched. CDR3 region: CASAGGGTDTQYF. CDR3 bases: TGTGCCAGCGCGGGGGGGGGCACAGATACGCAGTATTTT.

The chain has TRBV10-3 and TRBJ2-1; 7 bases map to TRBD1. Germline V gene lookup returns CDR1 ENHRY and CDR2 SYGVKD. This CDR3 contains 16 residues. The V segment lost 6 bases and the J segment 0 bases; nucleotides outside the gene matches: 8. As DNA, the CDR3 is TGTGCCATCAGAGATGGGACAGCGAGCTCCTACAATGAGCAGTTCTTC. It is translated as CAIRDGTASSYNEQFF.